The source of this T cell receptor (beta chain) is a study of T cell repertoires in cytomegalovirus infection. Study-level background: Indications of both CMV infection and matching HLA type were provided by public TCR beta signatures. Study-level findings and limits: Identification of carriers of CMV plus the relevant HLA was achieved through cumulative public TCR beta family frequency. In two of eight donors, the top clonotype was HLA-C-restricted CMV-specific.

In the case of this clonotype: Its specificity is unknown. At one end the junction does not follow the germline gene, possibly because of a read error.

From the reads, TCRdb called clonotypes with MiXCR, one entry per CDR3 protein. The table shows nearly 550,000 distinct CDR3 sequences, with approximately 15% occurring only once. Germline CDR1 reads SGHTA; CDR2 reads FQGNSA. CDR3 length equals 16 residues. V and J are TRBV7-2 and TRBJ2-3; D unresolved. The sequence was obtained from a human donor in good health (CMV status not recorded). Some clones in this sample may be carry-over from other donors' samples. The sample comprised CD8+ T cells from PBMCs. The CDR3 is CASSHVRTAWPDTKYF. The CDR3 nucleotides read TGTGCAAGCAGCCACGTTCGGACCGCTTGGCCGGATACGAAGTATTTT.